This TCR beta chain was identified in a study of technical replicates of blood from a few donors. The table came from immunoSEQ multiplex PCR; TCRdb's copy has only in-frame clones and leaves some out. The data contain some 70,000 clones, 95% to 98% of them singletons. V lost 7 bases to trimming and J lost 2 bases, with 25 bases between them. Germline V gene lookup returns CDR1 PRHDT and CDR2 FYEKMQ (reference sequence). CDR3 length equals 18 residues. The genes are TRBV13 and TRBJ2-3, with a tentative D call TRBD2 (7 bases). Material for sequencing was T cells isolated from PBMCs. This clonotype originated in a human donor in good health. CDR3 amino acids: CASNRFGEGTLFTDTQYF. DNA of the CDR3: TGTGCCAGCAACCGTTTCGGGGAGGGGACATTATTCACAGATACGCAGTATTTT.